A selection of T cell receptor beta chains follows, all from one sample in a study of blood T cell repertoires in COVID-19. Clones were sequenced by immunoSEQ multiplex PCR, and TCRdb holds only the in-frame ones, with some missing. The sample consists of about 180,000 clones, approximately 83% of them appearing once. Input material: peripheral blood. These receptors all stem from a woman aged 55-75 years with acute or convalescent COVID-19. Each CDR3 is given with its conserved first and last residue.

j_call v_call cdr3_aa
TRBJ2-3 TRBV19 CASSIYAGTDTQYF
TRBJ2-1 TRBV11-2 CASSKVGGAGNEQFF
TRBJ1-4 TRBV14 CASSQSDRNYEKLFF
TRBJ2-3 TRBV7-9 CASSLDGGDTQYF
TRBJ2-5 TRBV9 CASSVNAAAVQETQYF
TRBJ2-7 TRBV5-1 CASSLSQGAAYEQYF
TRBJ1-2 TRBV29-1 CSVEPWSRQVYGYTF
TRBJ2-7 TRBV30 CAWRRTDSFSYEQYF
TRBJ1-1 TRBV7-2 CASSFRGKGTEAFF
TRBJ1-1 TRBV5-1 CASSLTGTNTEAFF
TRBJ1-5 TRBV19 CASSPSGGLQPQHF
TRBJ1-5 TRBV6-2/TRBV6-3 CASSYSDSRLPQHF
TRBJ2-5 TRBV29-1 CSVEGLAGETQYF
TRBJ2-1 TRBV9 CASSVDLAGVYEQFF
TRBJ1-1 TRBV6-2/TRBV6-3 CASSPTTRLGGGMNTEAFF
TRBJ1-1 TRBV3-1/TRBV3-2 CASSPQGSQGEARAFF
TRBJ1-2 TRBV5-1 CASKETGGGYTF
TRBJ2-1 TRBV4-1 CASSQDAGGLGNEQFF
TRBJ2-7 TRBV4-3 CASSQDLGGGPYYEQYF
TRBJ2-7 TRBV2 CASKEFPLTDTYEQYF
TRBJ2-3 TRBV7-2 CASSLSRGGLTDTQYF
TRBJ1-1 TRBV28 CASNIGGKSKAFF
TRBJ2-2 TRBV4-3 CASSQDQHTTGELFF
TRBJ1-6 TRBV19 CASSSTGLSPLHF
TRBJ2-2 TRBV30 CAWSGGQGWVNTGELFF
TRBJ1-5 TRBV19 CASRDKHQPQHF
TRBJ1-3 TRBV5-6 CASITLGSGNTIYF
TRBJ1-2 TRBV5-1 CASSLEAGGYGYTF
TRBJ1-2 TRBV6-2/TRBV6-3 CASSYSGVSGYGYTF
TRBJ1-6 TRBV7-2 CASSSEFRGGSPLHF